A single count supports the clone carrying this T cell receptor (beta chain). Profiling relied on immunoSEQ multiplex PCR, and the TCRdb table lists in-frame clones only, not all of them. The table includes 350,000 to 400,000 clones, approximately 91% detected once. Treatment in this sample: about 20 received Ad26.COV2.S at low or high dose, single or two shots; 5 received placebo; per-sample allocation not given. Sampling was done on day 63 after the first vaccine or placebo injection. The vaccine delivered Wuhan-strain SARS-CoV-2 spike through an Ad26 vector. These data belong to a study of Ad26.COV2.S vaccination and SARS-CoV-2 variants. V dropped 4 bases and J dropped 0 bases, with 9 bases sitting between them. CDR3 length: 14 residues. CDR1 is LGHDT, CDR2 YNNKEL, per germline (reference sequence).

The chain combines TRBV3-1 (or the pseudogene TRBV3-2) with TRBJ2-5; weak D call: TRBD1 (5 bases). The specimen was peripheral blood, collected in a trial of Ad26.COV2.S vaccine versus placebo. This TCR was recovered from a person aged 18-60 years who received the Ad26.COV2.S COVID-19 vaccine or a placebo. The CDR3 loop is CASSRRQNQETQYF. The CDR3 bases are TGTGCCAGCAGCCGTCGACAGAACCAAGAGACCCAGTACTTC.